These 6 T cell receptor beta chains share one sample of origin, sequenced in a study of glioma-infiltrating T cells. TCR alpha and beta CDR3 regions were amplified from RNA using iRepertoire nested multiplex PCR. TCRdb recomputed calls from the multiplex PCR reads with MiXCR, one row per CDR3 protein. The top ten hold around 21% of the sample, which has about 190,000 distinct CDR3 sequences, over 25% seen once. The material sequenced was glioma tissue, nonneoplastic brain tissue, or PBMCs (not recorded which). The receptors shown here come from a human donor with low-grade glioma or glioblastoma, undergoing nonglioma brain surgery, or in good health (not recorded which).

This clonotype was observed many times. The chain carries TRBV6-2 or TRBV6-3 and TRBJ2-7, with 7 nucleotides matching TRBD2. Germline lookup yields CDR1 MNHEY and CDR2 SVGEGT. CDR3 length: 16 residues. The V and J ends lost 2 bases and 1 base, in that order; junction bases with no gene match: 8. The CDR3 loop is CASSYRASGNSYEQYF. Here the CDR3 DNA reads TGTGCCAGCAGTTACAGGGCTAGCGGCAATTCCTACGAGCAGTACTTC.

This clonotype was counted many times. This chain joins TRBV3-1 and TRBJ1-2, with 10 positions matching TRBD1. This CDR3 has 16 amino acids. The J segment lost 1 base and the V segment lost 1 base, leaving 3 bases of the junction unmatched. The germline gives CDR1 LGHDT, CDR2 YNNKEL (reference sequence). CDR3 amino acids: CASSQGQGAFNYGYTF. For the CDR3, the DNA is TGTGCCAGCAGCCAAGGACAGGGGGCTTTTAACTATGGCTACACCTTC.

This chain links TRBV12-3 or TRBV12-4 with TRBJ1-4, with TRBD1 matching 8 bases. V gave up 5 bases and J gave up 0 bases; unmatched junction bases: 5. The CDR3 is made up of 16 amino acids. CDR3 loop: CASSDPGQATNEKLFF. As DNA, the CDR3 is TGTGCCAGCAGTGACCCGGGACAGGCAACTAATGAAAAACTGTTTTTT.

With respect to this clonotype: A much larger clone differs by one base, so this may be a read error. The chain employs TRBV3-1 and TRBJ1-1; D gene ambiguous. Germline V gene sequence: CDR1 LGHDT, CDR2 YNNKEL (reference sequence). V was trimmed by 5 bases and J by 5 bases, leaving 15 bases between them. The CDR3 has 14 amino acids. The DNA for the CDR3 is TGTGCCAGCAGCGAGACGGCTGAAAAAACTGAAGCTTTCTTT. It yields the protein CASSETAEKTEAFF.

At least ten counts were recorded for this clonotype. The chain uses TRBV19 and TRBJ1-5; D gene unclear. CDR1 and CDR2 from the germline V gene are LNHDA and SQIVND (reference sequence). CDR3 length: 9 residues. Deletions cut 7 bases from V and 6 bases from J, with 1 base between. The CDR3 bases are TGTGCCAGTATTCAGCCCCAGCATTTT. Its translation: CASIQPQHF.

This sequence joins TRBV14 and TRBJ2-7; tentatively, D is TRBD2 (7 bases). The V gene's germline CDR1 is SGHDN and CDR2 FVKESK. This CDR3 is 16 amino acids long. Trimming took 5 bases from V and 6 from J, leaving 23 bases between them. DNA for the CDR3: TGTGCCAGCAGCACCCCTACCTCGGAGGGAGGGGGCGAGCAGTACTTC. Its protein product is CASSTPTSEGGGEQYF.